These 23 T cell receptor beta chains share one sample of origin, sequenced in a study of somatic mutations in cytotoxic T cells in rheumatoid arthritis. The repertoire was sequenced with immunoSEQ multiplex PCR; TCRdb's copy has only in-frame clones and lacks some. The sample holds tens of thousands of clones, roughly 86% seen once. The sequenced sample was CD8+ T cells sorted from blood. The receptor source for this set is a woman between 50 and 59 years old in good health.

The chain combines TRBV28 with TRBJ2-1, with D tentatively TRBD2 (6 bases). The CDR3 runs 18 residues. With 5 bases removed from V and 0 bases from J, the gap between germline ends came to 20 bases. Germline-derived CDR1 and CDR2 are MDHEN and SYDVKM. The CDR3 DNA sequence: TGTGCCAGCAGTGGCGACCCCGGGACTCTTAGCTCCTACAATGAGCAGTTCTTC. It yields the protein CASSGDPGTLSSYNEQFF.

The chain links TRBV12-1 to TRBJ2-4; the D segment call TRBD2 is taken from the table without a DNA check. TRBV12-1 is annotated as a pseudogene. This CDR3 has 14 residues. The CDR3 spells CASSERVAKNIQYF. Here the CDR3 DNA reads TGTGCCAGCAGCGAAAGAGTAGCCAAAAACATTCAGTACTTC.

A single count supports this clone. This chain connects TRBV6-1 to TRBJ2-7, with D unresolved. Germline lookup yields CDR1 MNHNS and CDR2 SASEGT. The CDR3 has 12 amino acids. Trimming took off 1 base at V and 3 bases at J, with 4 bases between the two ends. The CDR3 here is CASSEEDYEQYV. The CDR3 DNA is TGTGCCAGCAGTGAAGAGGACTACGAGCAGTACGTC.

The gene calls are TRBV7-8 and TRBJ1-5; D is unclear. The germline V gene has CDR1 SGHVS and CDR2 FQNEAQ. V was shortened by 5 bases and J by 9 bases, with 11 bases between the two germline ends. The CDR3 loop spans 12 amino acids. The CDR3 region has the DNA TGTGCCAGCAGCGGTTGGCGGGGGCCCCAGCATTTT. Translation gives CASSGWRGPQHF.

The gene calls are TRBV5-4 and TRBJ1-1; 10 positions match TRBD1. With V trimmed by 0 bases and J by 6 bases, 5 bases remained unmatched. This CDR3 contains 15 residues. Germline V gene sequence: CDR1 SGHNT, CDR2 YYREEE (reference sequence). CDR3 in amino acids: CASSLGGTGVPEAFF. The CDR3, as DNA: TGTGCCAGCAGCTTGGGCGGGACAGGGGTCCCTGAAGCTTTCTTT.

The chain recombines TRBV10-2 with TRBJ2-3; 10 bases are a match to TRBD2. CDR1 is WSHSY and CDR2 is SAAADI in the germline V gene. This CDR3 is built from 15 residues. With V trimmed by 7 bases and J by 3 bases, 7 bases remained unmatched. Here the CDR3 DNA reads TGCGCCAGCATGAGCGGGGGGGTATGGACAGATACGCAGTATTTT. The encoded protein is CASMSGGVWTDTQYF.

This chain connects TRBV7-2 to TRBJ2-6; a possible D gene is TRBD2 (6 bases). The CDR3 covers 19 residues. Trimming left V 5 bases short and J 4 bases short, with 24 bases between. Germline V gene sequence: CDR1 SGHTA, CDR2 FQGNSA. CDR3 in DNA: TGTGCCAGCAGCCTGACCCCGGAGGGACCCACTTTAGGGGCCAACGTCCTGACTTTC. Translation gives CASSLTPEGPTLGANVLTF.

The chain employs TRBV5-6 and TRBJ2-1; D ambiguous. The germline V and J ends were trimmed by 2 bases and 10 bases, with 19 bases remaining between them. The CDR3 is 15 amino acids. Per the germline V gene, CDR1 is SGHDT and CDR2 is YYEEEE. The CDR3 spells CASSLLSGRATEQFF. In DNA, the CDR3 is TGTGCCAGCAGCTTACTCAGTGGACGGGCGACGGAGCAGTTCTTC.

This clone showed up just once. This chain uses TRBV9 with TRBJ2-2; D gene ambiguous. V lost 3 bases and J lost 6, with 6 bases in between. Germline V gives CDR1 SGDLS, CDR2 YYNGEE. CDR3 length: 12 residues. The DNA for the CDR3 is TGTGCCAGCAGCGGATTCCCCGGGGAGCTGTTTTTT. Protein sequence: CASSGFPGELFF.

This chain connects TRBV29-1 to TRBJ1-2; D remains ambiguous. The CDR3 sequence is 15 residues long. Trimming removed 0 bases from V and 7 bases from J, with 18 bases in between. Germline V gene data show CDR1 as SQVTM and CDR2 as ANQGSEA. DNA for the CDR3: TGCAGCGTTGAAGAGGGGTATAGGGCAGCGTTTGGCTACACCTTC. Protein product: CSVEEGYRAAFGYTF.

V usage is TRBV5-4 and J usage is TRBJ2-1, with 7 positions matching TRBD2. The CDR3 has 16 residues. Germline CDR1 and CDR2: SGHNT and YYREEE (reference sequence). V shed 2 bases and J 0 bases; nucleotides not matched to a gene: 5. For the CDR3, the DNA is TGTGCCAGCAGCTTCGCTAGCGGCGGCTCCTACAATGAGCAGTTCTTC. This encodes CASSFASGGSYNEQFF.

The rearrangement links TRBV4-3 to TRBJ2-5; D gene unclear. V was cut by 3 bases and J by 1 base, with 12 bases left in between. Germline V lookup: CDR1 LGHNA, CDR2 YSLEER. CDR3 length equals 15 residues. DNA for the CDR3: TGCGCCAGCAGCCAGGTACCGATTTTCCAAGAGACCCAGTACTTC. This gives the protein CASSQVPIFQETQYF.

The rearrangement joins TRBV7-9 to TRBJ2-7, with a tentative D call TRBD1 (5 bases). The germline V gene has CDR1 SEHNR and CDR2 FQNEAQ (reference sequence). The CDR3 is 15 residues long. V was cut by 4 bases and J by 2 bases, with 15 bases left in between. The chain's CDR3 is CASSSAQGTTYEQYF. In DNA, the CDR3 is TGTGCCAGCAGCTCCGCCCAGGGCACCACCTACGAGCAGTACTTC.

This clone was observed a single time. V and J are TRBV28 and TRBJ1-2, with 11 bases aligning to TRBD1. The CDR3 runs 15 residues. V trimming: 6 bases; J trimming: 3 bases; junction bases outside the gene matches: 6. The germline V gene encodes CDR1 MDHEN and CDR2 SYDVKM. CDR3 region: CASSPPGQGDYGYTF. CDR3 bases: TGTGCCAGCAGCCCTCCGGGACAGGGGGACTATGGCTACACCTTC.

The CDR3: CASSSPGKEDTQYF. The CDR3 bases are TGTGCCAGCAGTTCGCCAGGGAAAGAAGATACGCAGTATTTT. The genes are TRBV28 and TRBJ2-3, with a tentative D call TRBD1 (5 bases). Germline assignment: CDR1 MDHEN and CDR2 SYDVKM. Trimming removed 4 bases from V and 5 bases from J, with 13 bases in between. CDR3 length: 14 residues.

V gene TRBV5-5 combines with J gene TRBJ1-6; D call uncertain. V was shortened by 2 bases and J by 7 bases, with 13 bases between the two germline ends. There are 15 residues in the CDR3. CDR1 and CDR2 (germline): SGHKS, YYEKEE (reference sequence). CDR3 region: CASSLGYGGNSPLHF. Here the CDR3 DNA reads TGTGCCAGCAGCTTAGGGTATGGAGGGAATTCACCCCTCCACTTT.

The genes are TRBV19 and TRBJ2-3, with 10 bases that match TRBD1. The CDR3 has 15 residues. After removal of 1 base from V and 5 bases from J, the junction contained 3 bases not matched to a gene. CDR1 and CDR2 (germline): LNHDA, SQIVND (reference sequence). CDR3 bases: TGTGCCAGTAGTATAGGGGGGACAGGGGTAGATACGCAGTATTTT. Translated, it gives CASSIGGTGVDTQYF.

The CDR3 here is CASSLLASGVNYNEQFF. The CDR3, as DNA: TGTGCCAGCAGTTTATTGGCTAGCGGGGTGAATTACAATGAGCAGTTCTTC. This sequence joins TRBV27 and TRBJ2-1; 9 bases line up with TRBD2. Losses at the gene ends were 1 base for V and 4 bases for J; bases not matched to a gene: 8. CDR3 length equals 17 residues. Per germline, CDR1 MNHEY and CDR2 SMNVEV (reference sequence).

The V call is TRBV9, the J call TRBJ1-1; D is perhaps TRBD1 (5 bases). This CDR3 spans 14 amino acids. Germline-derived CDR1 and CDR2 are SGDLS and YYNGEE. The V end was cut by 4 bases, the J end by 4 bases, with 14 bases between. The CDR3 DNA sequence: TGTGCCAGCAGCCAAGTGATAGGGGCCACTGAAGCTTTCTTT. Its translation: CASSQVIGATEAFF.

This clone was detected once. The chain recombines TRBV4-3 with TRBJ1-1, with 8 bases lining up with TRBD1. The junction had 3 bases not matched to a gene; V was cut back by 1 base and J by 5 bases. CDR3 size: 14 residues. Germline V lookup: CDR1 LGHNA, CDR2 YSLEER. DNA of the CDR3: TGCGCCAGCAGCCAAGGGACAGGGAGAACTGAAGCTTTCTTT. Protein sequence: CASSQGTGRTEAFF.

The chain recombines TRBV4-3 with TRBJ2-7, with 9 bases fitting TRBD1. J was trimmed by 5 bases and V by 0 bases; bases with no gene match: 8. Germline V gene sequence: CDR1 LGHNA, CDR2 YSLEER. This CDR3 spans 16 amino acids. The CDR3 nucleotides read TGCGCCAGCAGCCAAGACCAGGGACAGGGTTCGGACGAGCAGTACTTC. Translating gives CASSQDQGQGSDEQYF.

The rearrangement joins TRBV6-6 to TRBJ1-4, with TRBD1 identical over 9 bases. The CDR3 runs 15 residues. Germline V gives CDR1 MNHNY, CDR2 SVGAGI (reference sequence). V lost 4 bases to trimming and J lost 7 bases; unmatched junction nucleotides: 7. The CDR3 sequence: CASSSPDRGGEKLFF. The CDR3 nucleotides read TGTGCCAGCAGTTCTCCGGACAGGGGAGGTGAAAAACTGTTTTTT.

The J gene is TRBJ2-2, the V gene TRBV7-6; no clear D gene. V lost 1 base and J 6 bases, leaving 9 bases between the germline ends. From germline, CDR1 is SGHVS and CDR2 FNYEAQ. The CDR3 extends over 14 amino acids. The CDR3 loop is CASSLEIGAGELFF. In DNA form, the CDR3 reads TGTGCCAGCAGCTTAGAAATAGGCGCCGGGGAGCTGTTTTTT.